This record concerns one TCR beta chain sequence. The target of this receptor is not known. No much larger clone exists at a distance of one base, and base qualities are not known. The cohort was made up of 500 to 800 healthy bone marrow donors. At the time of sampling, every cohort member was nominally healthy, though immune exposures that went unrecorded were likely present. The donor was CMV seropositive and belonged to the group of 250 to 300 seropositive cohort members. A peripheral blood sample was provided by each donor, and peripheral blood mononuclear cells were used for TCR beta sequencing. The Qiagen DNeasy Blood Extraction Kit was used to extract genomic DNA from the blood cell samples. V is cut back by 6 bases and J by 11 bases, with 6 bases in the junction unmatched. The CDR3 runs 12 residues from the cysteine to the phenylalanine. CDR3 DNA only is kept here, 36 bases in frame from base 1. Per the germline V gene, MDHEN is the CDR1 and SYDVKM is the CDR2.

This entry belongs to a study of cytomegalovirus exposure and HLA in healthy donors (dated by TCRdb to 2016 to 2017). A note on the overall study: In an earlier analysis of some 610 of the donors, 250 to 300 Gb of sequence data and 100 million or so unique TCR beta sequences from 150 million to 200 million T cells were reported. An early release that covered 640 HLA-typed donors contained about 300 gigabases of sequencing data and 80 million or so unique TCR sequences. The genetic ancestry cluster associated with self-reported Caucasian donors included over 65% of the roughly 390 genotyped donors. The aim of the study was to test whether cataloging public T cell receptors could identify signatures of past pathogen exposure. The study profiled the T cell repertoires of some 610 subjects by immunosequencing and related them to cytomegalovirus serostatus. In addition to the first cohort of 500 to 850 subjects, a separate validation cohort of about 120 different subjects was used. The study combined high-throughput TCR immunosequencing, statistical association of individual TCRs with disease status, and machine learning to predict cytomegalovirus infection status. To study patterns of TCR occurrence, a later analysis re-analyzed previously published TCR beta repertoires from 666 donors and added high-resolution HLA genotyping. Rather than using new phenotypic data, the later analysis identified candidate immune exposures from TCR beta sequences and from how often those sequences occurred across donors. To decide whether each TCR beta V gene segment behaved as functional or pseudogenic, an earlier analysis of approximately 600 of the donors relied on high-throughput TCR beta sequencing. Donor age, sex, ethnicity and CMV serostatus were collected together with the repertoire data. A later genetic analysis used genome-wide SNP genotypes for about 65% of the roughly 670 donors, treating that subset as a discovery cohort. Every discovery cohort repertoire had been produced on one sequencing platform. HLA typing included class I and class II loci at four-digit resolution. Typing coverage varied by locus: about 620-630 donors for A, B, C, DRB1 and DQB1; under 550 for DQA1; nearly 610 for DPA1; roughly 470 for DPB1. A few DR-DQ haplotypes were handled as single units for association and clustering because linkage in the cohort was strong. Across 300 to 400 genotyped donors of the cohort, an average of roughly 200,000 unique TCR beta nucleotide sequences per donor were sequenced, and roughly 20% of those sequences were non-productive.

The method behind the library was the immunoSEQ multiplex PCR assay. A mixture of 60 forward primers for TCR Vbeta segments and 13 reverse primers for TCR Jbeta segments was used in the multiplex PCR. A multiplex PCR assay on genomic DNA amplified the CDR3 region of rearranged TCR beta genes. On the Illumina HiSeq System, the amplified TCR beta libraries were sequenced as 87-base-pair reads. Per the authors' processing: Across the 670 or so repertoires, a later analysis counted 80 million or so unique TCR beta chains, around 10 million of which were shared by at least two donors. Raw reads were error-corrected and collapsed into unique sequences with a nearest-neighbor algorithm that merged closely related sequences to remove PCR and sequencing errors. V, D and J gene segments were assigned by aligning CDR3 sequences to IMGT reference sequences. For a sequence to be retained, a match of at least six nucleotides to both a V gene segment and a J gene segment was required. A rearrangement was called productive if the CDR3 had no stop codons and remained in frame with V and J, and every other rearrangement was called non-productive. CDR3 was defined by IMGT convention, running from the second conserved V-encoded cysteine to the conserved J-encoded phenylalanine. The earlier analysis of a few hundred of the donors excluded any sequence lacking an unambiguous match to a single V gene segment. In an earlier analysis of 500 to 750 of the donors, V segments were called functional above 56.7% productive rearrangements and were called segregating when the between-donor standard deviation exceeded 5%. To diagnose cytomegalovirus status from the catalog of TCR beta chain sequences, a statistical classification framework was built. In a later analysis, V and J genes were assigned by comparing TCR nucleotide sequences against IMGT/GENE-DB human TR gene sequences. A later analysis assigned CDR3 sequences and most-parsimonious VDJ recombination scenarios with the TCRdist pipeline. A later analysis defined each TCR beta chain by its CDR3 amino acid sequence plus V-gene family, and excluded reads lacking a unique V-gene family. To address suspected cross-contamination and a sequencing artifact, a later analysis removed 450 to 700 highly shared, low-generation-probability nucleotide sequences. In a later analysis, a clonal expansion index for each public chain was calculated from normalized within-repertoire ranks of inferred template counts. A later analysis computed generation probabilities with a VDJ recombination model fitted to out-of-frame rearrangements, and checked the results against IGoR. In a later analysis, hypergeometric tests were used to score TCR-TCR, TCR-HLA and TCR-CMV co-occurrence, with a repertoire-size bias correction applied to TCR pairs. To estimate false discovery rates, a later analysis permuted the HLA or CMV assignments 20 times. A later analysis grouped co-occurring TCRs with DBSCAN, adding TCRdist sequence similarity when clustering within HLA-allele-positive subsets. Co-occurrence clustering excluded repertoires with fewer than 30,000 or more than 120,000 public chains, plus five with anomalous nucleotide sharing. The immuneACCESS repertoire file appears here via TCRdb, limited to in-frame rearrangements. These files lack a portion of the clones; in checked studies, under half of the deficit traces to unresolved V genes, and the cause of the others is not known. V and J calls and clone size are copied from that table; D and trimming were computed from the DNA. The sample includes some 95,000 clones, with about three quarters observed a single time. The ten most abundant clones make up around 7.3% of the sample.

Study-wide conclusions, independent of this receptor: Most CMV-associated TCR beta chains appeared to be HLA-restricted in a later analysis, and the HLA associations seemed to be driven largely by CMV exposure. A later genetic analysis reported fewer N-insertions in productive TCRs among donors in an Asian-associated ancestry cluster than the roughly 700-donor mean. In a later analysis, TCR association rates were found to vary across HLA loci, with the most associated TCRs seen for DRB1 alleles and the fewest for HLA-C alleles. The study gave a list of 150 to 200 TCR beta chains associated with cytomegalovirus. Because HLA typing was unavailable for some donors at each locus, only the typed subset was used in association tests. When HLA alleles, especially DR and DQ, strongly co-occurred, attributing TCR associations to individual alleles was difficult. Sequencing depth was assumed to be roughly uniform across donors in the presence/absence analyses, though that assumption may not hold. Approximately 18 rarely observed V segments, including chromosome 9 orphons, were excluded from the earlier analysis of several hundred of the donors because counts were too low. Several of the top co-occurrence clusters appeared to be linked to parvovirus B19, influenza, CMV and Epstein-Barr virus, according to a later analysis. In an earlier analysis of 587 of the donors, most TCR beta V segments appeared in productive rearrangements about 90% or about 30% of the time, broadly matching IMGT annotations. A group of highly shared sequence variants was considered likely to be a technical artifact of the sequencing pipeline. This cohort had only TCR beta chains sequenced, and the lack of alpha or paired-chain data limited which features could be detected. Compared with equally common non-associated chains, HLA-associated TCR beta chains in a later analysis were more clonally expanded and had lower generation probabilities. Cytomegalovirus status was reported to be diagnosed by the classifier with high specificity and sensitivity in both the original and validation cohorts. The 87-base-pair reads could not distinguish some IMGT-functional V segments, including TRBV6-2 and TRBV6-3, so those segments were excluded. Across donors, most TCR sequences were observed very rarely, whereas some public TCRs were present in many individuals. Linkage disequilibrium might explain the correlated functional status among segregating V segments, but an unknown experimental factor could not be ruled out. It was suggested by the authors that the approach could potentially be generalized to other disease states and immunological phenotypes. A later analysis associated about 17,000 TCR beta sequences with specific HLA alleles at a false discovery rate of 0.05. In vitro tests confirmed that a few of the cytomegalovirus-associated TCR beta chains recognize cytomegalovirus antigens. Immune exposure information for the cohort was limited to CMV serostatus. In a later genetic analysis, a missense DCLRE1C variant was associated with V-gene and J-gene trimming of TCR beta chains, and the association was replicated in an independent cohort. A further reported finding was that TCR beta sequences accurately predicted the HLA-A and HLA-B alleles for most subjects in the first cohort.

The rearrangement combines TRBV28 with TRBJ1-1; 10 bases in the middle match TRBD1. The source of this sequence is a man aged 45 to 65 in good health and CMV-seropositive. The sample comprised PBMCs. The CDR3 reads CASRPGTGDAFF. The nucleotide sequence reads as follows: TGTGCCAGCAGGCCCGGGACAGGGGATGCTTTCTTT.